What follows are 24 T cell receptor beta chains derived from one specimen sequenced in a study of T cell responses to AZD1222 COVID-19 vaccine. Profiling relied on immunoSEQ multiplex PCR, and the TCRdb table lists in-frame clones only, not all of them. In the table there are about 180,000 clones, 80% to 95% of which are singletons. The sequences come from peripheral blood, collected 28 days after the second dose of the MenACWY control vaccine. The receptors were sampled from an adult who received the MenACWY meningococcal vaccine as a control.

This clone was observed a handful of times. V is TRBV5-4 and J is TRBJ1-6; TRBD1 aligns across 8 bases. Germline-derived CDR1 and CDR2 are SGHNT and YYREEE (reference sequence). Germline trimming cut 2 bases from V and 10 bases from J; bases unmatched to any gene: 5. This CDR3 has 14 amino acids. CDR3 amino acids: CASSFRGQGSPLHF. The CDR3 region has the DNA TGTGCCAGCAGCTTCAGGGGGCAGGGATCACCCCTCCACTTT.

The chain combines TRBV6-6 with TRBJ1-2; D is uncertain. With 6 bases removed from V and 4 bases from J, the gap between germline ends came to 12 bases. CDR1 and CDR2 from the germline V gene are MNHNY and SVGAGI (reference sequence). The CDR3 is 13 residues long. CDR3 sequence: CASSSSYSYGYTF. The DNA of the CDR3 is TGTGCCAGCAGCTCTAGCTATTCCTATGGCTACACCTTC.

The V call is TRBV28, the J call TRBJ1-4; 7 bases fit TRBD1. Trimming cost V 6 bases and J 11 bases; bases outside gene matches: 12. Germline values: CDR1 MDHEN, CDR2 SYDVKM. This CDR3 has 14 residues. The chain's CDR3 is CASRPGQTMIKLFF. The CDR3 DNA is TGTGCCAGCAGGCCGGGACAGACAATGATCAAACTGTTTTTT.

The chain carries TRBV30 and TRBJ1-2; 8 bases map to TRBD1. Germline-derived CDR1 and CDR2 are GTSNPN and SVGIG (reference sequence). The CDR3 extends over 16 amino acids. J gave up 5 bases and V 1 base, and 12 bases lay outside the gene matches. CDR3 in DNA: TGTGCCTGGAGTGCCGCTAGGACAGGGTTTGTGTATGGCTACACCTTC. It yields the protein CAWSAARTGFVYGYTF.

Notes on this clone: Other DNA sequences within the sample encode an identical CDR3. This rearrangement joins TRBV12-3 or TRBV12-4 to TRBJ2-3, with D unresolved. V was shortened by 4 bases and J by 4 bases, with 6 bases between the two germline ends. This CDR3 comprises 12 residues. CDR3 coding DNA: TGTGCCAGCAGTTCAGCCCCAGATACGCAGTATTTT. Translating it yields CASSSAPDTQYF.

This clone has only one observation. CDR3 sequence: CASSLTQMNTEAFF. CDR3 sequence (DNA): TGTGCCAGCAGCTTAACACAGATGAACACTGAAGCTTTCTTT. This chain joins TRBV7-9 and TRBJ1-1; D remains unclear. The CDR3 runs 14 residues. Trimming removed 2 bases from V and 0 bases from J, with 7 bases in between. Per the germline V gene, CDR1 is SEHNR and CDR2 is FQNEAQ (reference sequence). The whole variable domain, remainder taken from reference TRBV7-9 and TRBJ1-1, is DTGVSQNPRHKITKRGQNVTFRCDPISEHNRLYWYRQTLGQGPEFLTYFQNEAQLEKSRLLSDRFSAERPKGSFSTLEIQRTEQGDSAMYLCASSLTQMNTEAFFGQGTRLTVV.

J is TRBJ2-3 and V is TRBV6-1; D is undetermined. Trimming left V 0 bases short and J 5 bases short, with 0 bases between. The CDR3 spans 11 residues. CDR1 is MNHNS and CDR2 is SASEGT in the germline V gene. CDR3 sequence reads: CASSEADTQYF. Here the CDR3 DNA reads TGTGCCAGCAGTGAAGCAGATACGCAGTATTTT.

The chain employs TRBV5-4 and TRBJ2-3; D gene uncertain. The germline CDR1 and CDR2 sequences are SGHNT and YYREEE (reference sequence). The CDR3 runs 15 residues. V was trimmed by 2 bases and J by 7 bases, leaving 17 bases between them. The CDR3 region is CASSFATVPHNTQYF. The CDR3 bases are TGTGCCAGCAGCTTCGCGACGGTACCCCACAATACGCAGTATTTT.

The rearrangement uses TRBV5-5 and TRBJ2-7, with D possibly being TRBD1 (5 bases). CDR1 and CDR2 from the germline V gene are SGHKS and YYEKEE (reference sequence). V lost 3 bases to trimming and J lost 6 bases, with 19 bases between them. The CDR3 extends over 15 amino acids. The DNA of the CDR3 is TGTGCCAGCAGCTGGACCCCAGGGCACGATAGCGAGCAGTACTTC. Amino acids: CASSWTPGHDSEQYF.

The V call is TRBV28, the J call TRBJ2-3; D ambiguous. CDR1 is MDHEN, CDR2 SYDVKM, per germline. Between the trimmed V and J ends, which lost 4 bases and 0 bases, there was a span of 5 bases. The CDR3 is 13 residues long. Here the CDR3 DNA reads TGTGCCAGCAGTTCCCACAGCACAGATACGCAGTATTTT. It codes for CASSSHSTDTQYF.

The CDR3 coding sequence is TGTGCCAGCAGGCTTGGAGGGCGCAATCAGCCCCAGCATTTT. Protein: CASRLGGRNQPQHF. The chain joins TRBV28 to TRBJ1-5, with D unclear. With 6 bases removed from V and 2 bases from J, the gap between germline ends came to 11 bases. The CDR3 length is 14 residues. Looked up from germline, CDR1 is MDHEN and CDR2 is SYDVKM.

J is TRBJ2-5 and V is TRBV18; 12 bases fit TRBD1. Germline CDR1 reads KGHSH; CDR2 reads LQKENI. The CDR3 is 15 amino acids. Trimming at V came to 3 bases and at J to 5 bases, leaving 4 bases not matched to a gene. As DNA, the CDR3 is TGTGCCAGCTCACCGGGACAGGGGGCGAGGGAGACCCAGTACTTC. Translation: CASSPGQGARETQYF. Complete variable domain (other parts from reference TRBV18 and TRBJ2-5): NAGVMQNPRHLVRRRGQEARLRCSPMKGHSHVYWYRQLPEEGLKFMVYLQKENIIDESGMPKERFSAEFPKEGPSILRIQQVVRGDSAAYFCASSPGQGARETQYFGPGTRLLVL.

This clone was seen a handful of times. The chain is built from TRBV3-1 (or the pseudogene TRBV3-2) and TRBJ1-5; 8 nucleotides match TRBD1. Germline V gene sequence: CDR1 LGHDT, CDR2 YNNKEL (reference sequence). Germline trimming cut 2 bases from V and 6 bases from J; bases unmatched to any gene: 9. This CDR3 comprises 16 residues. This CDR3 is CASSQLDRAGSQPQHF. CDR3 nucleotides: TGTGCCAGCAGCCAACTGGACAGGGCTGGGAGTCAGCCCCAGCATTTT.

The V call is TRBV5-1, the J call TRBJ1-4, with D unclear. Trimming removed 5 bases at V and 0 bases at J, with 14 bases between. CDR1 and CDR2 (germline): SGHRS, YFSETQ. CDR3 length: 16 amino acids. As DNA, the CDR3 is TGCGCCAGCAGTCCCGGGATGGCTCCAACTAATGAAAAACTGTTTTTT. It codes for CASSPGMAPTNEKLFF.

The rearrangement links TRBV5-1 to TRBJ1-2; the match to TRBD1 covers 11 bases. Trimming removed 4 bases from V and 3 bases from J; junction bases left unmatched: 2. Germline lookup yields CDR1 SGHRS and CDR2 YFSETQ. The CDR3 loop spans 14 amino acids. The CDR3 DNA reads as TGCGCCAGCAGCCAGGGACAGGGGGACTATGGCTACACCTTC. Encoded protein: CASSQGQGDYGYTF.

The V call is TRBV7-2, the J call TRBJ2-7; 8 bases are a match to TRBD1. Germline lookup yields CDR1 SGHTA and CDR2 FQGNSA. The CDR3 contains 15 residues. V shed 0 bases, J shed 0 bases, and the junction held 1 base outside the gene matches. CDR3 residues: CASSLAQGVSYEQYF. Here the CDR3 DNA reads TGTGCCAGCAGCTTAGCACAGGGGGTCTCCTACGAGCAGTACTTC.

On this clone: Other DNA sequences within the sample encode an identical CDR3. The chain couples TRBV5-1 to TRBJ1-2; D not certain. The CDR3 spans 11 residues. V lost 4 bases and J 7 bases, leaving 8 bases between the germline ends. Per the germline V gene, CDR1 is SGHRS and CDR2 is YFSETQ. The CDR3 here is CASSLGSGYTF. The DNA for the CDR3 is TGCGCCAGCAGCCTAGGGAGTGGCTACACCTTC.

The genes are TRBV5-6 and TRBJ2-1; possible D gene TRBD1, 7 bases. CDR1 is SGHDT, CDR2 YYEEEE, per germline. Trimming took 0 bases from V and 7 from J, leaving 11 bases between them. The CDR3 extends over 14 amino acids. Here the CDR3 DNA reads TGTGCCAGCAGCTTGGTTTCAGGGGGGAATGAGCAGTTCTTC. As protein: CASSLVSGGNEQFF.

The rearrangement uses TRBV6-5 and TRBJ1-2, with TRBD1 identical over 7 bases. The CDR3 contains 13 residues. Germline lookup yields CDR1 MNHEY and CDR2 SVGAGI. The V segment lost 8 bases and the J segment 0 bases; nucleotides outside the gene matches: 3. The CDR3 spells CASYRGANYGYTF. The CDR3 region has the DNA TGTGCCAGCTACAGGGGAGCTAACTATGGCTACACCTTC.

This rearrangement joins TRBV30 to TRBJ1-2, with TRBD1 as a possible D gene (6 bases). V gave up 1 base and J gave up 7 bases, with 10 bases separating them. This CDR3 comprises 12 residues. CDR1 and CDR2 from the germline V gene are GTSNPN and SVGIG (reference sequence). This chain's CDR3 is CAWSGQVGGYTF. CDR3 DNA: TGTGCCTGGAGTGGACAGGTCGGTGGCTACACCTTC.

CDR3 in amino acids: CASSTSGTGDNEQFF. The CDR3 DNA reads as TGCGCCAGCAGCACCTCCGGGACAGGGGATAATGAGCAGTTCTTC. The chain links TRBV5-1 to TRBJ2-1; 10 positions agree with TRBD1. CDR3 size: 15 residues. Losses at the gene ends were 4 bases for V and 7 bases for J; bases not matched to a gene: 8. Germline V CDR1 and CDR2: SGHRS, YFSETQ.

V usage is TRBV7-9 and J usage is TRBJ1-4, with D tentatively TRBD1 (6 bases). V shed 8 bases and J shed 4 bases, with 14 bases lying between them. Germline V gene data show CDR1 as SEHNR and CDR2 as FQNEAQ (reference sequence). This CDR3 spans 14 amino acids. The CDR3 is CASGTDRLNEKLFF. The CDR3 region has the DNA TGTGCCAGCGGGACGGACAGACTTAATGAAAAACTGTTTTTT.

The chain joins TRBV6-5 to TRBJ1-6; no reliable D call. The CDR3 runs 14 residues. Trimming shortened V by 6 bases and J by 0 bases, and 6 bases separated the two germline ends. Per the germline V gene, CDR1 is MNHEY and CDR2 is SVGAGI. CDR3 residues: CASRRDSYNSPLHF. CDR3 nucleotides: TGTGCCAGCAGGCGCGACTCCTATAATTCACCCCTCCACTTT.

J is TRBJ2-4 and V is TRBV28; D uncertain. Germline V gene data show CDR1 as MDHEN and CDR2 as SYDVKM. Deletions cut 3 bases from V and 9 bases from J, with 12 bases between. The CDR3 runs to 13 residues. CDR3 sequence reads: CASSFRGRGIQYF. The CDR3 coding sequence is TGTGCCAGCAGTTTTAGAGGACGCGGCATTCAGTACTTC.